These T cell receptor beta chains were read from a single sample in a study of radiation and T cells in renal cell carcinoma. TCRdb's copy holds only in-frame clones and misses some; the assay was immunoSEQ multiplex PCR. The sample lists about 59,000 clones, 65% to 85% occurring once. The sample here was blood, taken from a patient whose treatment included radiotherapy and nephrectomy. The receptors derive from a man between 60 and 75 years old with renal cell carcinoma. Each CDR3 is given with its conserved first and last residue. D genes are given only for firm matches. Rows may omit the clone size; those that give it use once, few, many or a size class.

cdr3_nt: TGTGCCAGCAGCCAAGAGGAGGGAGGGACCTCGAACACCGGGGAGCTGTTTTTT; cdr3_aa: CASSQEEGGTSNTGELFF; v_call: TRBV14; d_call: TRBD2; j_call: TRBJ2-2; clone_size: .
cdr3_nt: TGTGCCAGCATGGAGGGGTGGCAGTCCTACGAGCAGTACTTC; cdr3_aa: CASMEGWQSYEQYF; v_call: TRBV2; d_call: .; j_call: TRBJ2-7; clone_size: .
cdr3_nt: TGTGCCAGCACCACGATCAGGGGAAAGTTTGGCTACACCTTC; cdr3_aa: CASTTIRGKFGYTF; v_call: TRBV11-2; d_call: .; j_call: TRBJ1-2; clone_size: .
cdr3_nt: TGTGCCAGCAGGTACCTCAATGAGCAGTTCTTC; cdr3_aa: CASRYLNEQFF; v_call: TRBV11-3; d_call: .; j_call: TRBJ2-1; clone_size: .
cdr3_nt: TGTGCCACCTCGGACACCTATGGCTACACCTTC; cdr3_aa: CATSDTYGYTF; v_call: TRBV6-6; d_call: .; j_call: TRBJ1-2; clone_size: .
cdr3_nt: TGTGCCAGCAGCCCCGCGGTGGCAGGGGGTTTGTCTCAGCCCCAGCATTTT; cdr3_aa: CASSPAVAGGLSQPQHF; v_call: TRBV5-6; d_call: TRBD1; j_call: TRBJ1-5; clone_size: .
cdr3_nt: TGTGCCAGCAGTTACTCTTGGGACTCGGGAGTGACCCAGTACTTC; cdr3_aa: CASSYSWDSGVTQYF; v_call: TRBV6-6; d_call: .; j_call: TRBJ2-5; clone_size: .
cdr3_nt: TGTGCCAGCAGCGTAGGTAACTATGGCTACACCTTC; cdr3_aa: CASSVGNYGYTF; v_call: TRBV13; d_call: .; j_call: TRBJ1-2; clone_size: .
cdr3_nt: TGTGCCAGCAGTTACTCGGAAGGGCTGGATGGCTACACCTTC; cdr3_aa: CASSYSEGLDGYTF; v_call: TRBV6-6; d_call: .; j_call: TRBJ1-2; clone_size: .
cdr3_nt: TGTGCCAGTAGTTTAGGGTTACGTAATGAAAAACTGTTTTTT; cdr3_aa: CASSLGLRNEKLFF; v_call: TRBV19; d_call: .; j_call: TRBJ1-4; clone_size: .
cdr3_nt: TGTGCCAGCAGCTTGTTCTTCCATGTCCCTGAAGCTTTCTTT; cdr3_aa: CASSLFFHVPEAFF; v_call: TRBV5-5; d_call: .; j_call: TRBJ1-1; clone_size: few
cdr3_nt: TGCGCCAGCAGTCAAAGCGGGGCCCACCATGGCTACACCTTC; cdr3_aa: CASSQSGAHHGYTF; v_call: TRBV23-1; d_call: .; j_call: TRBJ1-2; clone_size: .
cdr3_nt: TGCAGTGCCGTTTCGGGTGGGGCTTTCTTT; cdr3_aa: CSAVSGGAFF; v_call: TRBV20-1; d_call: .; j_call: TRBJ1-1; clone_size: few
cdr3_nt: TGTGCCAGCAGCTTTCGGACAGGGCAAGAGACCCAGTACTTC; cdr3_aa: CASSFRTGQETQYF; v_call: TRBV11-1; d_call: TRBD1; j_call: TRBJ2-5; clone_size: .
cdr3_nt: TGTGCCAGCAGGGACACATCAAGGGGTGAAAAACTGTTTTTT; cdr3_aa: CASRDTSRGEKLFF; v_call: TRBV6-4; d_call: .; j_call: TRBJ1-4; clone_size: .
cdr3_nt: TGCGCCAGCAGCTTGAGGTCCGGGAGGGACACTGAAGCTTTCTTT; cdr3_aa: CASSLRSGRDTEAFF; v_call: TRBV5-1; d_call: .; j_call: TRBJ1-1; clone_size: .
cdr3_nt: TGTGCCAGCAGGGGGGAGGGATCATTCTATGGCTACACCTTC; cdr3_aa: CASRGEGSFYGYTF; v_call: TRBV6-1; d_call: .; j_call: TRBJ1-2; clone_size: .
cdr3_nt: TGTGCCAGCAGCTTAGGGGCTAGCGGGGGCCGACAGACCCAGTACTTC; cdr3_aa: CASSLGASGGRQTQYF; v_call: TRBV7-2; d_call: TRBD2; j_call: TRBJ2-5; clone_size: .
cdr3_nt: TGCGCCAGCAGCTTGGACAGGGGAGACACAGATACGCAGTATTTT; cdr3_aa: CASSLDRGDTDTQYF; v_call: TRBV5-1; d_call: TRBD1; j_call: TRBJ2-3; clone_size: .
cdr3_nt: TGCGCCAGCAGCTTGGATCCTAGCGGCTACAATGAGCAGTTCTTC; cdr3_aa: CASSLDPSGYNEQFF; v_call: TRBV5-1; d_call: TRBD2; j_call: TRBJ2-1; clone_size: .
cdr3_nt: TGTGCCAGCAGCTTAACGACGCACGGCTACACCTTC; cdr3_aa: CASSLTTHGYTF; v_call: TRBV7-9; d_call: .; j_call: TRBJ1-2; clone_size: few
cdr3_nt: TGTGCCAGCAGCTCATGGACAGGGCGGACTGAAGCTTTCTTT; cdr3_aa: CASSSWTGRTEAFF; v_call: TRBV9; d_call: TRBD1; j_call: TRBJ1-1; clone_size: .
cdr3_nt: TGTGCCAGCAGCCAAGATCTATCCTTCTCTGGAAACACCATATATTTT; cdr3_aa: CASSQDLSFSGNTIYF; v_call: TRBV14; d_call: .; j_call: TRBJ1-3; clone_size: .
cdr3_nt: TGCGCCAGCAGCCAAGACCTAACGGCCGTCAACTATGGCTACACCTTC; cdr3_aa: CASSQDLTAVNYGYTF; v_call: TRBV4-1; d_call: .; j_call: TRBJ1-2; clone_size: many
cdr3_nt: TGTGCCAGCACCAGGGGGCGAGGGACTGAAGCTTTCTTT; cdr3_aa: CASTRGRGTEAFF; v_call: TRBV6-5; d_call: TRBD1; j_call: TRBJ1-1; clone_size: .
cdr3_nt: TGTGCCAGCAGCTTAGAAGCTCTGAGCAATCAGCCCCAGCATTTT; cdr3_aa: CASSLEALSNQPQHF; v_call: TRBV11-2; d_call: .; j_call: TRBJ1-5; clone_size: .
cdr3_nt: TGTGCCAGCAGCTCGCTAGGATACGGGGAGCTGTTTTTT; cdr3_aa: CASSSLGYGELFF; v_call: TRBV7-8; d_call: .; j_call: TRBJ2-2; clone_size: .
cdr3_nt: TGTGCCAGCACCCTGGGCACTGAAGCTTTCTTT; cdr3_aa: CASTLGTEAFF; v_call: TRBV25-1; d_call: .; j_call: TRBJ1-1; clone_size: few
cdr3_nt: TGCGCCAGCAGTGAGTCTAGCAGAGAGACCCAGTACTTC; cdr3_aa: CASSESSRETQYF; v_call: TRBV10-1; d_call: .; j_call: TRBJ2-5; clone_size: .
cdr3_nt: TGTGCCAGCAGCTTACGGTTGGATACGCAGTATTTT; cdr3_aa: CASSLRLDTQYF; v_call: TRBV5-4; d_call: .; j_call: TRBJ2-3; clone_size: .
cdr3_nt: TGTGCCAGCAGTTACTCCCGAGCAGGAGACACTGAAGCTTTCTTT; cdr3_aa: CASSYSRAGDTEAFF; v_call: TRBV6-5; d_call: .; j_call: TRBJ1-1; clone_size: .
cdr3_nt: TGTGCCAGTGGGGAGGGGCAGTACACTGAAGCTTTCTTT; cdr3_aa: CASGEGQYTEAFF; v_call: TRBV19; d_call: .; j_call: TRBJ1-1; clone_size: .
cdr3_nt: TGTGCCAGCACCTACTTTAGGCCTTCCACCGGGGAGCTGTTTTTT; cdr3_aa: CASTYFRPSTGELFF; v_call: TRBV2; d_call: .; j_call: TRBJ2-2; clone_size: .
cdr3_nt: TGTGCCAGCAGCTCATCAAATGGGTGGGATGAAGCTTTCTTT; cdr3_aa: CASSSSNGWDEAFF; v_call: TRBV11-3; d_call: .; j_call: TRBJ1-1; clone_size: few
cdr3_nt: TGTGCCAGCAGCTTAGTAGGGGGGTCCCACGAGCAGTACTTC; cdr3_aa: CASSLVGGSHEQYF; v_call: TRBV7-2; d_call: .; j_call: TRBJ2-7; clone_size: .
cdr3_nt: TGCGCCAGCAGCCCGCAAATCCGGACGGCGGGGAACACCGGGGAGCTGTTTTTT; cdr3_aa: CASSPQIRTAGNTGELFF; v_call: TRBV4-3; d_call: .; j_call: TRBJ2-2; clone_size: .
cdr3_nt: TGTGCCAGCAGCCCTTACGGGGCCCTTTGGGAGACCCAGTACTTC; cdr3_aa: CASSPYGALWETQYF; v_call: TRBV14; d_call: .; j_call: TRBJ2-5; clone_size: .
cdr3_nt: TGTGCCATCAGAACTAGCGGGAGCACCTACAATGAGCAGTTCTTC; cdr3_aa: CAIRTSGSTYNEQFF; v_call: TRBV10-3; d_call: TRBD2; j_call: TRBJ2-1; clone_size: .
cdr3_nt: TGTGCCAGCAGTTACTTAGCGGGATACGACACAGATACGCAGTATTTT; cdr3_aa: CASSYLAGYDTDTQYF; v_call: TRBV6-5; d_call: TRBD2; j_call: TRBJ2-3; clone_size: .
cdr3_nt: TGTGCCAGCAGCTTGGGAGTCGCTGGGGCCAACGTCCTGACTTTC; cdr3_aa: CASSLGVAGANVLTF; v_call: TRBV5-6; d_call: .; j_call: TRBJ2-6; clone_size: once
cdr3_nt: TGTGCCTGGAAGTTTTCCGCCGAAGCTTTCTTT; cdr3_aa: CAWKFSAEAFF; v_call: TRBV30; d_call: .; j_call: TRBJ1-1; clone_size: few
cdr3_nt: TGCGCCAGCAGCACTGGGGGGGGCCAGGCTGAGACCCAGTACTTC; cdr3_aa: CASSTGGGQAETQYF; v_call: TRBV5-1; d_call: .; j_call: TRBJ2-5; clone_size: many
cdr3_nt: TGCGCCAGCAGCCAAGCCGGCCAGGGGACTTACGAGCAGTACTTC; cdr3_aa: CASSQAGQGTYEQYF; v_call: TRBV4-3; d_call: .; j_call: TRBJ2-7; clone_size: .
cdr3_nt: TGTGCCAGCCGTGGACAGGGCGACAATCAGCCCCAGCATTTT; cdr3_aa: CASRGQGDNQPQHF; v_call: TRBV18; d_call: TRBD1; j_call: TRBJ1-5; clone_size: .
cdr3_nt: TGTGCCAGCAGCTTGATAGCCTCCGCCACAGATACGCAGTATTTT; cdr3_aa: CASSLIASATDTQYF; v_call: TRBV5-6; d_call: .; j_call: TRBJ2-3; clone_size: .
cdr3_nt: TGTGCCAGCTCACCTTCGGACACCACCTACGAGCAGTACTTC; cdr3_aa: CASSPSDTTYEQYF; v_call: TRBV18; d_call: .; j_call: TRBJ2-7; clone_size: .
cdr3_nt: TGTGCCAGCAGCTTAGAGGGCAGGCCCTACACAGATACGCAGTATTTT; cdr3_aa: CASSLEGRPYTDTQYF; v_call: TRBV11-3; d_call: .; j_call: TRBJ2-3; clone_size: .